The clone carrying this TCR beta chain was counted a few times. The source of the sample is a study of T-cell memory formation after mild COVID-19. TCRdb itself ran the 5' RACE reads through MiXCR, one entry per CDR3 protein. This table has some 100,000 distinct CDR3 sequences, 11% appearing once. The CDR3 totals 15 residues. V trimming: 4 bases; J trimming: 3 bases; junction bases outside the gene matches: 6. Germline V gene lookup returns CDR1 ENHRY and CDR2 SYGVKD. Sequenced: PBMCs or a T cell subset sorted from them (not recorded which). This chain uses TRBV10-3 with TRBJ1-2; 9 nucleotides align to TRBD1. This TCR derives from a man aged 18 to 35 who had mild COVID-19 (a few samples of this study predate the infection). Cell type and time point are not known. As DNA, the CDR3 is TGTGCCATCAGTGCTGGGGACAGGGAATACTATGGCTACACCTTC. Residues: CAISAGDREYYGYTF.